Given below is one T cell receptor beta chain in context. The sample belongs to a study of spatial heterogeneity in lung cancer. CDR1 LGHNA and CDR2 YSLEER come from the germline V gene. The CDR3 extends over 14 amino acids. Trimming at V came to 1 base and at J to 9 bases, leaving 5 bases not matched to a gene. Sample time point: sample taken at primary tumor resection. Unsorted whole RNA from tumor, nontumor lung or frozen PBMC underwent sequencing. TCRdb analysed the 5' RACE reads with MiXCR anew, one entry per CDR3 protein. The sample contains tens of thousands of distinct CDR3 sequences, roughly 10% of which appear only once.

The chain is built from TRBV4-3 and TRBJ2-1, with 8 bases matching TRBD2. Source: PBMCs, taken at surgery. This sequence originates from a male donor with early-stage non-small cell lung cancer. CDR3: CASSQGGLGREQFF. CDR3 DNA sequence: TGCGCCAGCAGCCAAGGGGGACTAGGTCGTGAGCAGTTCTTC.